These T cell receptor beta chains were read from a single sample in a study of shared clonotypes between healthy human individuals. This table comes from immunoSEQ multiplex PCR, and its TCRdb copy is limited to in-frame clones, with some not included. Found here are some 2,000,000 clones, roughly 94% of them singletons; the top ten hold around 0.13%. The sequencing sample was made of naive CD4+ T cells sorted from blood. These receptors were taken from a man aged 18-30 years in good health. The CDR3 runs from the conserved cysteine through the conserved F or W. A D gene is named only where the DNA matches it firmly. Size values are once, few and many counts, or a class for expanded clones, and some rows have none.

TGTGCCAGCAGTGAACCCGGGACAAAGGGAAATGAGCAGTTCTTC,CASSEPGTKGNEQFF,TRBV25-1,TRBJ2-1,.,.
TGTGCCATCAGTCGGGGGACAGGGGGCTACGAGCAGTACTTC,CAISRGTGGYEQYF,TRBV10-3,TRBJ2-7,TRBD1,.
TGTGCCAGCAGTCTGGGACAGAGTAGCACAGATACGCAGTATTTT,CASSLGQSSTDTQYF,TRBV6-1,TRBJ2-3,TRBD1,.
TGTGCCAGCAGTGGCTACACTAGAGAAGGCTACACCTTC,CASSGYTREGYTF,TRBV2,TRBJ1-2,.,.
TGTGCCAGCAGTCCGGATCGGGGTGAGCAGTTCTTC,CASSPDRGEQFF,TRBV7-9,TRBJ2-1,.,.
TGTGCCAGCAGCTTGCCGAGTAGCTATGGCTACACCTTC,CASSLPSSYGYTF,TRBV5-4,TRBJ1-2,.,once
TGTGCCAGCAGTTTGCGAGACAGACCCGCCGGTGGCTACACCTTC,CASSLRDRPAGGYTF,TRBV28,TRBJ1-2,.,.
TGTGCCAGCAGCTCCCCCCGGAACCCGAGCTCCTACAATGAGCAGTTCTTC,CASSSPRNPSSYNEQFF,TRBV11-2,TRBJ2-1,.,.
TGTGCCAGCAGCTTAGCGGGAGCCCCCTCGAATGAGCAGTTCTTC,CASSLAGAPSNEQFF,TRBV7-2,TRBJ2-1,.,.
TGTGCCAGCAGCTCGGGGACCGAAACTACCTACGAGCAGTACTTC,CASSSGTETTYEQYF,TRBV7-9,TRBJ2-7,.,.
TGTGCCAGCAGCCTTGGGATCGGCCCAGATACGCAGTATTTT,CASSLGIGPDTQYF,TRBV5-5,TRBJ2-3,.,.
TGTGCCAGCAGCCCGCTGGGGACAGATACGCAGTATTTT,CASSPLGTDTQYF,TRBV9,TRBJ2-3,.,.
TGTGCCAGCATCCAGGAGGATGGCTACACCTTC,CASIQEDGYTF,TRBV28,TRBJ1-2,.,.